This TCR beta chain was documented in a study of neurological immune-mediated disorders. This clonotype was detected ten times or more. TCRdb reprocessed the 5' RACE reads with MiXCR, giving one entry per CDR3 protein. The sample carries about 70,000 distinct CDR3 sequences, around 4.8% recorded once. V gave up 0 bases and J gave up 2 bases, with 13 bases separating them. The CDR3 extends over 15 amino acids. Germline lookup yields CDR1 DFQATT and CDR2 SNEGSKA (reference sequence). This chain links TRBV20-1 with TRBJ1-2; maybe TRBD1 (5 bases). Sequencing was carried out using PBMCs. The clonotype originates from a woman in her 70s with multiple sclerosis. CDR3 coding DNA: TGCAGTGCTAGAGATCCCCGGACACAGAACTATGGCTACACCTTC. It yields the protein CSARDPRTQNYGYTF.